This entry describes one TCR beta chain. Its antigen is unknown. Germline-derived CDR1 and CDR2 are MNHEY and SMNVEV (reference sequence). The CDR3 contains 12 residues. Trimming cost V 6 bases and J 3 bases, with 8 bases left between them. The record originates from a study of somatic mutations in cytotoxic T cells in rheumatoid arthritis. The wider study: Certain T-cell populations stained with V beta antibodies were FACS-sorted to nearly 100% purity, and V beta1+ cells were TCRB-sequenced. Broader study findings: No antigen targets were known for the expanded CD8+ clones. Only rheumatoid arthritis patients, not healthy controls, showed CD8+ clonality increasing with age.

Authors' analysis steps: Patient CD8+ clones exceeding 1% seldom corresponded to published virus-specific TCRB sequences. Method: immunoSEQ multiplex PCR; TCRdb's copy keeps in-frame clones and lacks some. Clone size and the V and J calls come from that table; the DNA yielded D and trimming. The sample lists approximately 23,000 clones, more than 65% occurring once. What was sequenced was CD8+ T cells sorted from blood. This chain connects TRBV27 to TRBJ1-2; D is perhaps TRBD1 (5 bases). This TCR came from an adult with rheumatoid arthritis. The CDR3 nucleotides read TGTGCCAGCAGCGGGACTGACTATGGCTACACCTTC. Its protein is CASSGTDYGYTF.